The rows below give T cell receptor beta chains drawn from one sample of a study of T cells in tuberculosis. Sequencing used immunoSEQ multiplex PCR; TCRdb keeps in-frame clones, though not all of them. The sample records 25,000 to 35,000 clones, around 90% being singletons. The sequenced material came from PBMCs. The receptors shown here come from a donor aged 10-35 years with latent tuberculosis or without tuberculosis infection. Some clones in this sample may be carry-over from other donors' samples. The CDR3 runs from the conserved cysteine through the conserved F or W. The D gene is left open where the match is weak. The size of a clone is reported for some rows only, either as once, few or many, or as a class for expanded clones.

clone_size d_call j_call v_call cdr3_aa cdr3_nt
few NA TRBJ2-3 TRBV9 CASSVGLLGEAQYF TGTGCCAGCAGCGTTGGGCTATTAGGGGAGGCGCAGTATTTT
NA TRBD2 TRBJ2-1 TRBV7-2 CASSLRRGAQNNEQFF TGTGCCAGCAGCTTACGGCGGGGGGCACAAAACAATGAGCAGTTCTTC
once NA TRBJ1-1 TRBV2 CASVQGEAFF TGTGCCAGCGTGCAGGGTGAAGCTTTCTTT
NA NA TRBJ1-1 TRBV15 CATSRDGAGNTEAFF TGTGCCACCAGCAGAGATGGGGCCGGGAACACTGAAGCTTTCTTT
NA NA TRBJ2-7 TRBV28 CASSPSASGAYEQYF TGTGCCAGCAGCCCCTCCGCCTCAGGTGCCTACGAGCAGTACTTC
NA NA TRBJ2-3 TRBV7-9 CASNYQGSPNTQYF TGTGCCAGCAACTACCAGGGATCCCCCAATACGCAGTATTTT
NA TRBD1 TRBJ2-3 TRBV7-2 CASSSDRASDTQYF TGTGCCAGCAGCAGCGACAGGGCCTCGGATACGCAGTATTTT
NA NA TRBJ2-4 TRBV5-1 CASSPEEGRVDIQYF TGCGCCAGCAGCCCGGAGGAGGGACGGGTAGACATTCAGTACTTC
NA NA TRBJ1-1 TRBV20-1 CSAHYATEAFF TGCAGTGCGCACTACGCCACTGAAGCTTTCTTT
NA NA TRBJ1-1 TRBV6-1 CASSEATRVDKAFF TGTGCCAGCAGTGAAGCGACGCGGGTAGATAAAGCTTTCTTT
NA NA TRBJ1-1 TRBV21-1 CASGKRFPLNTEAFF TGTGCCAGCGGTAAGCGCTTCCCTTTGAACACTGAAGCTTTCTTT
NA TRBD1 TRBJ2-7 TRBV12-5 CASGPGQGSYEQYF TGTGCTAGTGGGCCGGGACAGGGGAGCTACGAGCAGTACTTC
NA TRBD2 TRBJ2-7 TRBV10-1 CASNGLVQTKYEQYF TGCGCCAGCAACGGACTAGTCCAAACTAAATACGAGCAGTACTTC
NA TRBD1 TRBJ1-2 TRBV29-1 CSVDPGQGGGYTF TGCAGCGTTGATCCGGGACAGGGAGGGGGCTACACCTTC
NA TRBD2 TRBJ2-5 TRBV2 CASIAGGWETQYF TGTGCCAGCATCGCGGGAGGATGGGAGACCCAGTACTTC
NA NA TRBJ1-2 TRBV28 CASSLFYSNYGYTF TGTGCCAGCAGTTTATTTTACTCTAACTATGGCTACACCTTC
NA NA TRBJ1-1 TRBV10-2 CASLGQEDTEAFF TGCGCCAGCCTAGGGCAGGAGGACACTGAAGCTTTCTTT
NA TRBD1 TRBJ2-7 TRBV4-1 CASTAFRDSYYEQYF TGCGCCAGCACGGCTTTCCGGGACAGTTACTACGAGCAGTACTTC
NA TRBD1 TRBJ1-2 TRBV27 CASSFTQTGGLGYTF TGTGCCAGCAGTTTTACCCAGACAGGGGGCCTTGGCTACACCTTC
once TRBD1 TRBJ2-3 TRBV5-1 CASSPYHRGIISDTQYF TGCGCCAGCAGCCCGTACCACAGGGGGATCATATCAGATACGCAGTATTTT
NA TRBD1 TRBJ1-4 TRBV6-1 CASSEPGTGFEKLFF TGTGCCAGCAGTGAACCCGGGACAGGGTTTGAAAAACTGTTTTTT
NA NA TRBJ1-3 TRBV11-2 CASSLHAGGSYSLGNTIYF TGTGCCAGCAGCTTACACGCCGGGGGGTCCTATAGTCTTGGAAACACCATATATTTT
NA NA TRBJ1-2 TRBV5-5 CASSLEQEILYGYTF TGTGCCAGCAGCTTGGAACAGGAGATCCTTTATGGCTACACCTTC
NA NA TRBJ2-3 TRBV6-1 CASSGDLRGTDTQYF TGTGCCAGCAGTGGAGACTTACGGGGCACAGATACGCAGTATTTT
NA NA TRBJ2-7 TRBV28 CASSPGSGIRGDAEQYF TGTGCCAGCAGTCCCGGGAGCGGGATCAGGGGAGATGCCGAGCAGTACTTC
NA NA TRBJ1-1 TRBV2 CASVGVNTEAFF TGTGCCAGTGTAGGGGTCAACACTGAAGCTTTCTTT